Presented here are 12 T cell receptor beta chains from one specimen sequenced in a study of pediatric ulcerative colitis. Assay used: immunoSEQ multiplex PCR; TCRdb lists only in-frame clones, some missing. The sample carries 36,000 or so clones, around four fifths recorded once. One to two pinch biopsies were taken from the rectum during colonoscopy. The sequencing input was gut tissue. Source of these receptors: a boy between 10 and 17 years old with moderate ulcerative colitis.

This clone was detected once. This chain links TRBV5-1 with TRBJ2-1; no definite D call. V dropped 3 bases and J dropped 3 bases, with 10 bases sitting between them. Germline V gene lookup returns CDR1 SGHRS and CDR2 YFSETQ. This CDR3 region has 14 residues. CDR3 protein: CASSSSDHYNEQFF. As DNA, the CDR3 is TGCGCCAGCAGCTCCAGCGACCACTACAATGAGCAGTTCTTC.

The chain employs TRBV6-1 and TRBJ1-2, with D perhaps TRBD1 (5 bases). The CDR3 has 16 residues. In germline, CDR1 is MNHNS, CDR2 SASEGT. The germline V and J ends were trimmed by 2 bases and 4 bases, with 17 bases remaining between them. CDR3: CASSEPYRLLVYGYTF. The CDR3 region has the DNA TGTGCCAGCAGTGAACCCTACAGGTTACTCGTCTATGGCTACACCTTC.

The J gene is TRBJ2-3, the V gene TRBV7-8, with TRBD1 matching 9 bases. This CDR3 is built from 16 residues. Germline V gives CDR1 SGHVS, CDR2 FQNEAQ. The trim removed 1 base at V and 1 base at J, leaving 3 bases unmatched. DNA for the CDR3: TGTGCCAGCAGCTTAGGAACAGGGGGCGGCACAGATACGCAGTATTTT. Encoded protein: CASSLGTGGGTDTQYF.

J is TRBJ1-4 and V is TRBV28; the match to TRBD1 covers 7 bases. Germline values: CDR1 MDHEN, CDR2 SYDVKM. V lost 6 bases to trimming and J lost 10 bases; unmatched junction nucleotides: 8. The CDR3 contains 13 residues. DNA for the CDR3: TGTGCCAGCAGACCACAGGGGCTTGGAAAACTGTTTTTT. The encoded protein is CASRPQGLGKLFF.

The genes are TRBV11-2 and TRBJ2-7; no clear D gene. The CDR3 covers 13 residues. CDR1 and CDR2 from the germline V gene are SGHAT and FQNNGV. Trimming removed 1 base from V and 2 bases from J, with 6 bases in between. CDR3 coding DNA: TGTGCCAGCAGCTTAGGGGGAACCTACGAGCAGTACTTC. Translation gives CASSLGGTYEQYF. Filled out from reference TRBV11-2 and TRBJ2-7, the complete variable domain reads EAGVAQSPRYKIIEKRQSVAFWCNPISGHATLYWYQQILGQGPKLLIQFQNNGVVDDSQLPKDRFSAERLKGVDSTLKIQPAKLEDSAVYLCASSLGGTYEQYFGPGTRLTVT.

This chain uses TRBV11-2 with TRBJ2-5; no reliable D call. CDR3 length equals 13 residues. Germline V CDR1 and CDR2: SGHAT, FQNNGV. Trimming removed 3 bases at V and 1 base at J, with 6 bases between. The CDR3 bases are TGTGCCAGCAGCTTTGGATCCCAAGAGACCCAGTACTTC. Translating gives CASSFGSQETQYF.

This clone was observed a handful of times. This chain links TRBV28 with TRBJ2-5; 11 bases map to TRBD2. J lost 2 bases, V lost 4 bases, and 12 bases had no gene match. CDR3 length: 18 amino acids. Germline V gives CDR1 MDHEN, CDR2 SYDVKM. CDR3: CASSSPTLGLAGQETQYF. For the CDR3, the DNA is TGTGCCAGCAGTTCCCCAACTCTTGGACTAGCGGGTCAAGAGACCCAGTACTTC.

This sequence joins TRBV11-2 and TRBJ2-1; 15 bases fit TRBD2. Germline V CDR1 and CDR2: SGHAT, FQNNGV. The trim removed 5 bases at V and 8 bases at J, leaving 7 bases unmatched. The CDR3 runs 16 residues. The CDR3 loop is CASSPWTSGRAHEQFF. CDR3 DNA: TGTGCCAGCAGCCCATGGACTAGCGGGAGGGCCCATGAGCAGTTCTTC.

This chain joins TRBV4-2 and TRBJ1-1, with no clear D. V lost 2 bases and J 8 bases, leaving 15 bases between the germline ends. Germline V gives CDR1 LGHNA, CDR2 YNFKEQ. The CDR3 loop spans 14 amino acids. The DNA for the CDR3 is TGTGCCAGCAGCCAACGGGAGAAAGAGTCGGAAGCTTTCTTT. This encodes CASSQREKESEAFF.

The V call is TRBV19, the J call TRBJ1-3; no reliable D call. The CDR3 consists of 14 residues. The germline V and J ends were trimmed by 1 base and 0 bases, with 4 bases remaining between them. CDR1 and CDR2 from the germline V gene are LNHDA and SQIVND (reference sequence). CDR3 region: CASSIANSGNTIYF. The CDR3 nucleotides are TGTGCCAGTAGTATAGCGAACTCTGGAAACACCATATATTTT.

The V and J genes are TRBV5-4 and TRBJ2-7, with 12 bases identical to TRBD2. This CDR3 is built from 16 residues. Germline values: CDR1 SGHNT, CDR2 YYREEE (reference sequence). Unmatched junction bases numbered 6, after V lost 4 bases and J lost 1 base. The CDR3 protein is CASSTQTSGSSYEQYF. As DNA, the CDR3 is TGTGCCAGCAGCACACAGACTAGCGGGAGTTCCTACGAGCAGTACTTC.

V usage is TRBV4-2 and J usage is TRBJ1-4; unclear D gene. V lost 0 bases and J lost 5, with 25 bases in between. CDR3 length equals 20 residues. Per germline, CDR1 LGHNA and CDR2 YNFKEQ. The CDR3 DNA reads TGTGCCAGCAGCCAAGAAGAGGGCCCGATCCTTAGCGGGCCCAATGAAAAACTGTTTTTT. It yields the protein CASSQEEGPILSGPNEKLFF.